This is a list of T cell receptor beta chains from one sample in a study of long-term antiretroviral therapy in people with HIV. Libraries were prepared by immunoSEQ multiplex PCR; TCRdb keeps only in-frame clonotypes and omits some of them. The sample includes 30,000 to 50,000 clones, 86% seen only once; the top ten take about 4%. Here the sequenced sample was unsorted PBMCs, taken just before starting antiretroviral therapy. These receptor sequences come from a woman aged 18-30 years with HIV. CDR3s include the opening cysteine and the closing phenylalanine or tryptophan.

V gene,CDR3 protein
TRBV6-4,CASSDSAGSTGELFF
TRBV9,CASSTDGEQFF
TRBV2,CASRGGAGQETQYF
TRBV5-1,CASSLANSWVSYEQYF
TRBV28,CASSLLGPTGTEAFF
TRBV7-9,CASSLAGGSNEKLFF
TRBV28,CASSLLQGAGYGYTF
TRBV7-2,CASSLDGDVQPQHF
TRBV27,CASSLRHEQFF
TRBV19,CASSTVRGTNEKLFF
TRBV5-4,CASSITTGADTQYF
TRBV7-2,CASSLAWGINQPQHF
TRBV5-1,CASSLGSTGPSQETQYF
TRBV19,CASSIGAGQGYDEQYF
TRBV29-1,CSGLGLAESTDTQYF
TRBV7-9,CASSPWSESDTQYF
TRBV2,CASSPIRTALNEKLFF
TRBV15,CATINLGERQGPWGETQYF
TRBV18,CASSPIAGGSDTQYF
TRBV7-2,CASSVRSGRGAYEQYF
TRBV10-1,CASRGLPNTGELFF
TRBV15,CATSRDIGANTEAFF
TRBV28,CASSLFTGTGSYEQYF
TRBV11-2,CASSPVANTEAFF
TRBV14,CASSQDPSGTGELFF
TRBV7-2,CASTSHSGRAYRNEQFF
TRBV25-1,CASSPGTGANSPLHF
TRBV4-3,CASSQSWTSGAYEQYF
TRBV5-6,CASSSKGGQAQHF
TRBV27,CASSRLTGGGEQYF
TRBV7-3,CASSPTDWNTGELFF
TRBV27,CASSPDRGLPYEQYF
TRBV6-1,CASSVGGSYEQYF
TRBV7-9,CASPSETHNEQFF
TRBV28,CASSLSSGQRAFF
TRBV25-1,CASSPRARSGTSYEQYF
TRBV4-2,CASSNGLSDGYTF
TRBV10-2,CASSDRGLGANVLTF
TRBV7-8,CASSLATGALSYEQYF
TRBV19,CASSETSGIGELFF
TRBV9,CASTASPGNTEAFF
TRBV28,CASSLTATDTQYF
TRBV28,CASSPRGLEAFF
TRBV7-3,CASSPAGTNYGYTF
TRBV7-9,CASSPLGGGTGELFF
TRBV7-9,CASSSPPRGGPDTQYF
TRBV10-3,CAISEVARLYEQYF